Presented here are 28 T cell receptor beta chains from one specimen sequenced in a study of control samples from healthy donors and cancer patients. TCRdb's table, derived via immunoSEQ multiplex PCR, lists solely in-frame clones and lacks some. The sample carries more than 85,000 clones, around 84% recorded once. Sequenced sample: PBMCs. The receptors stem from a man aged 65 to 79 with lung cancer.

This clone has more than one count but fewer than ten. The chain combines TRBV10-3 with TRBJ2-1; D is uncertain. CDR1 ENHRY and CDR2 SYGVKD come from the germline V gene. The CDR3 sequence is 14 residues long. Trimming cost V 4 bases and J 4 bases, with 11 bases left between them. CDR3 protein: CAISANGRYNEQFF. In DNA form, the CDR3 reads TGTGCCATCAGTGCGAATGGACGGTACAATGAGCAGTTCTTC.

V and J are TRBV19 and TRBJ1-5; D is unresolved. The CDR3 runs 14 residues. The germline V gene has CDR1 LNHDA and CDR2 SQIVND (reference sequence). Trimming took 0 bases from V and 4 from J, leaving 7 bases between them. The CDR3 reads CASSIEAGNQPQHF. The DNA for the CDR3 is TGTGCCAGTAGTATAGAGGCGGGGAATCAGCCCCAGCATTTT.

CDR3 DNA sequence: TGTGCCAGCAGCCGAATCATGAATGAGCAGTTCTTC. This gives the protein CASSRIMNEQFF. The chain has TRBV7-9 and TRBJ2-1; no clear D gene. The V end lost 5 bases, the J end lost 7 bases, and 9 bases lay between the germline ends. Germline V gives CDR1 SEHNR, CDR2 FQNEAQ (reference sequence). There are 12 residues in the CDR3.

The chain combines TRBV6-5 with TRBJ1-1, with TRBD1 matching 7 bases. This CDR3 has 14 residues. Germline CDR1 MNHEY, CDR2 SVGAGI. The trim removed 6 bases at V and 3 bases at J, leaving 7 bases unmatched. CDR3 amino acids: CASSAFDRDTEAFF. The CDR3 DNA sequence: TGTGCCAGCAGCGCCTTCGACAGGGACACTGAAGCTTTCTTT.

The chain recombines TRBV28 with TRBJ1-3; 8 bases map to TRBD1. Germline CDR1 MDHEN, CDR2 SYDVKM. Trimming took 6 bases from V and 5 from J; bases not matched to a gene: 6. The CDR3 has 14 residues. CDR3 coding DNA: TGTGCCAGCAGCCAAACAGGGGGGAGAAACACCATATATTTT. Encoded protein: CASSQTGGRNTIYF.

This rearrangement joins TRBV7-2 to TRBJ2-7; tentative D call: TRBD1 (6 bases). V gave up 2 bases and J gave up 5 bases, with 16 bases separating them. This CDR3 has 15 residues. CDR1 is SGHTA, CDR2 FQGNSA, per germline. The CDR3 reads CASSLSGVGFHEQYF. In DNA form, the CDR3 reads TGTGCCAGCAGCTTATCAGGGGTAGGGTTCCACGAGCAGTACTTC.

The genes are TRBV5-1 and TRBJ1-3, with D unresolved. The CDR3 is 17 residues long. The germline V and J ends were trimmed by 0 bases and 4 bases, with 17 bases remaining between them. Germline assignment: CDR1 SGHRS and CDR2 YFSETQ. The CDR3 loop reads CASSLDPGAFPGNTIYF. In DNA form, the CDR3 reads TGCGCCAGCAGCTTGGACCCAGGAGCATTCCCCGGAAACACCATATATTTT.

This chain uses TRBV5-5 with TRBJ1-5, with D perhaps TRBD1 (5 bases). The germline CDR1 and CDR2 sequences are SGHKS and YYEKEE (reference sequence). This CDR3 region has 14 residues. Trimming removed 5 bases at V and 3 bases at J, with 12 bases between. This CDR3 is CASSSDTSNQPQHF. Written as DNA, the CDR3 is TGTGCCAGCAGTTCGGACACGTCCAATCAGCCCCAGCATTTT.

This clone has only one observation. This sequence joins TRBV9 and TRBJ2-3, with 8 bases that match TRBD2. Germline V lookup: CDR1 SGDLS, CDR2 YYNGEE. This CDR3 region has 16 residues. Germline trimming cut 0 bases from V and 7 bases from J; bases unmatched to any gene: 10. CDR3 protein: CASSVVTGGAFNTQYF. DNA of the CDR3: TGTGCCAGCAGCGTAGTAACCGGGGGGGCATTTAATACGCAGTATTTT.

The rearrangement links TRBV2 to TRBJ1-4; D gene uncertain. Germline values: CDR1 SNHLY, CDR2 FYNNEI. V lost 4 bases and J lost 5, with 11 bases in between. The CDR3 is 14 residues long. The CDR3 nucleotides are TGTGCCAGCAGTGTTTGGGGTTCCAATGAAAAACTGTTTTTT. This encodes CASSVWGSNEKLFF.

This clone was recorded a few times. The chain is built from TRBV19 and TRBJ1-2, with 9 bases that match TRBD1. This CDR3 has 14 amino acids. The V and J ends lost 7 bases and 8 bases, in that order; junction bases with no gene match: 11. In germline, CDR1 is LNHDA, CDR2 SQIVND (reference sequence). As DNA, the CDR3 is TGTGCCAGTATACAGGGGGCCGGTCGGGGAGGCTACACCTTC. It translates to CASIQGAGRGGYTF. The whole variable domain, filled in from reference TRBV19 and TRBJ1-2, reads DGGITQSPKYLFRKEGQNVTLSCEQNLNHDAMYWYRQDPGQGLRLIYYSQIVNDFQKGDIAEGYSVSREKKESFPLTVTSAQKNPTAFYLCASIQGAGRGGYTFGSGTRLTVV.

The V gene is TRBV3-1 (or the pseudogene TRBV3-2), the J gene TRBJ1-1, with no clear D. The germline gives CDR1 LGHDT, CDR2 YNNKEL (reference sequence). The CDR3 loop spans 15 amino acids. Trimming pared 2 bases from V and 5 bases from J, leaving 15 bases between. The CDR3 nucleotides read TGTGCCAGCAGCCAACCTGGGCCGCTAGGTACTGAAGCTTTCTTT. Its protein is CASSQPGPLGTEAFF.

The chain uses TRBV11-3 and TRBJ1-5; D gene uncertain. Germline loops: CDR1 SGHNT, CDR2 YENEEA. This CDR3 region has 17 residues. V lost 2 bases to trimming and J lost 8 bases, with 22 bases between them. CDR3: CASSLKLNGREGEPQHF. CDR3 in DNA: TGTGCCAGCAGCTTAAAGTTGAATGGGAGGGAGGGAGAGCCCCAGCATTTT. Supplemented by reference TRBV11-3 and TRBJ1-5, the full variable domain reads EAGVVQSPRYKIIEKKQPVAFWCNPISGHNTLYWYLQNLGQGPELLIRYENEEAVDDSQLPKDRFSAERLKGVDSTLKIQPAELGDSAVYLCASSLKLNGREGEPQHFGDGTRLSIL.

The chain has TRBV15 and TRBJ1-5; D unclear. Trimming removed 0 bases from V and 1 base from J, with 7 bases in between. The germline V gene has CDR1 LNHNV and CDR2 YYDKDF (reference sequence). This CDR3 spans 15 amino acids. The CDR3 sequence is CATSRERESNQPQHF. The DNA for the CDR3 is TGTGCCACCAGCAGAGAAAGGGAAAGCAATCAGCCCCAGCATTTT.

The V and J genes are TRBV6-1 and TRBJ1-2; 7 positions match TRBD1. Germline V gives CDR1 MNHNS, CDR2 SASEGT. The CDR3 extends over 15 amino acids. V trimming: 3 bases; J trimming: 4 bases; junction bases outside the gene matches: 8. CDR3 sequence: CASSEGTAAAYGYTF. Written as DNA, the CDR3 is TGTGCCAGCAGTGAGGGGACAGCAGCTGCCTATGGCTACACCTTC.

V is TRBV6-5 and J is TRBJ2-1; D possibly corresponds to TRBD1 (6 bases). The germline CDR1 and CDR2 sequences are MNHEY and SVGAGI. The CDR3 spans 14 residues. Between the trimmed V and J ends, which lost 0 bases and 7 bases, there was a span of 10 bases. The DNA for the CDR3 is TGTGCCAGCAGTTACTCGGGGGCCAGGAATGAGCAGTTCTTC. As protein: CASSYSGARNEQFF.

The chain carries TRBV5-8 and TRBJ2-1; possible D gene TRBD2, 6 bases. Trimming shortened V by 7 bases and J by 3 bases, and 8 bases separated the two germline ends. This CDR3 comprises 12 residues. CDR1 is SGHTS, CDR2 YDEGEE, per germline. The CDR3 nucleotides read TGTGCCAGCCTAGCGCTCTACAATGAGCAGTTCTTC. Translated, it gives CASLALYNEQFF.

This clone was found once. The chain combines TRBV5-1 with TRBJ1-1, with TRBD1 as a possible D gene (6 bases). V was shortened by 4 bases and J by 5 bases, with 15 bases between the two germline ends. In germline, CDR1 is SGHRS, CDR2 YFSETQ. The CDR3 totals 14 residues. The CDR3 reads CASSGLGGRTEAFF. CDR3 coding DNA: TGCGCCAGCAGCGGGCTAGGGGGGCGAACTGAAGCTTTCTTT.

Regarding this clone: The identical CDR3 is also encoded by other nucleotide sequences in the sample. The chain is built from TRBV7-3 and TRBJ2-1, with D tentatively TRBD2 (6 bases). V was clipped by 11 bases and J by 9 bases, with 20 bases between them. The length of the CDR3 is 13 residues. Germline CDR1 reads SGHTA; CDR2 reads FQGTGA. The CDR3 loop is CASGRGNAGEQFF. The CDR3 DNA reads TGTGCCTCCGGGCGGGGAAATGCGGGTGAGCAGTTCTTC. The complete variable domain, with remaining parts taken from reference TRBV7-3 and TRBJ2-1, reads GAGVSQTPSNKVTEKGKYVELRCDPISGHTALYWYRQSLGQGPEFLIYFQGTGAADDSGLPNDRFFAVRPEGSVSTLKIQRTERGDSAVYLCASGRGNAGEQFFGPGTRLTVL.

The gene calls are TRBV27 and TRBJ2-7, with 11 bases identical to TRBD2. The CDR3 consists of 13 residues. The germline gives CDR1 MNHEY, CDR2 SMNVEV (reference sequence). The junction had 4 bases not matched to a gene; V was cut back by 5 bases and J by 7 bases. The CDR3 bases are TGTGCCAGCAGTCGTAGCGGGGGGGAAGAGCAGTACTTC. Its translation: CASSRSGGEEQYF.

The chain is built from TRBV19 and TRBJ1-3; 10 bases fit TRBD1. This CDR3 is built from 15 residues. CDR1 and CDR2 from the germline V gene are LNHDA and SQIVND (reference sequence). The V and J ends lost 7 bases and 5 bases, in that order; junction bases with no gene match: 8. The CDR3 is CASTQMTGGRNTIYF. In DNA, the CDR3 is TGTGCCAGTACCCAAATGACAGGGGGCAGAAACACCATATATTTT.

The V call is TRBV7-3, the J call TRBJ2-1; D unresolved. CDR1 and CDR2 (germline): SGHTA, FQGTGA. Trimming removed 2 bases from V and 10 bases from J, with 15 bases in between. CDR3 size: 14 residues. This CDR3 reads CASSLVSLDGEQFF. CDR3 sequence (DNA): TGTGCCAGCAGCTTAGTATCCTTAGACGGGGAGCAGTTCTTC.

V usage is TRBV19 and J usage is TRBJ1-2; 7 positions match TRBD1. Losses at the gene ends were 7 bases for V and 5 bases for J; bases not matched to a gene: 10. CDR1 and CDR2 from the germline V gene are LNHDA and SQIVND (reference sequence). The CDR3 runs 14 residues. The CDR3: CASTTGVDGYGYTF. In DNA, the CDR3 is TGTGCCAGTACAACAGGGGTCGATGGGTATGGCTACACCTTC.

This chain joins TRBV19 and TRBJ2-1, with 10 bases fitting TRBD2. The CDR3 is 17 amino acids. CDR1 is LNHDA, CDR2 SQIVND, per germline (reference sequence). J lost 0 bases, V lost 4 bases, and 6 bases had no gene match. This CDR3 is CASSKGLAGVSYNEQFF. For the CDR3, the DNA is TGTGCCAGTAGTAAAGGCCTAGCGGGGGTCTCCTACAATGAGCAGTTCTTC.

This clone was detected a few times. The chain recombines TRBV7-9 with TRBJ2-1, with D possibly matching TRBD2 (6 bases). CDR1 is SEHNR, CDR2 FQNEAQ, per germline (reference sequence). The V and J ends lost 2 bases and 10 bases respectively, with 21 bases between them. This CDR3 is built from 16 residues. CDR3 sequence: CASSLTGTLKGEEQFF. The CDR3 region has the DNA TGTGCCAGCAGCTTAACCGGGACTCTTAAGGGAGAGGAGCAGTTCTTC.

The chain joins TRBV3-1 (or the pseudogene TRBV3-2) to TRBJ2-6; D remains unclear. CDR3 size: 18 residues. V lost 5 bases and J lost 4, with 21 bases in between. CDR1 is LGHDT, CDR2 YNNKEL, per germline (reference sequence). CDR3 DNA: TGTGCCAGCAGCAATCGCGGTGGCGGTAGCCGAGGGGCCAACGTCCTGACTTTC. The encoded protein is CASSNRGGGSRGANVLTF.

This chain connects TRBV7-2 to TRBJ2-3; TRBD2 matches 9 bases. This CDR3 region has 17 residues. The junction had 7 bases not matched to a gene; V was cut back by 1 base and J by 2 bases. Looked up from germline, CDR1 is SGHTA and CDR2 is FQGNSA. Here the CDR3 reads CASSLDQRGDPTDTQYF. Here the CDR3 DNA reads TGTGCCAGCAGCTTAGATCAGCGGGGGGACCCCACAGATACGCAGTATTTT.

The V gene is TRBV5-1, the J gene TRBJ2-1; D might be TRBD1 (6 bases). The germline gives CDR1 SGHRS, CDR2 YFSETQ. Trimming removed 1 base at V and 7 bases at J, with 12 bases between. The CDR3 contains 14 residues. This CDR3 reads CASSLSQGWNEQFF. The CDR3, as DNA: TGCGCCAGCAGCTTGAGCCAGGGGTGGAATGAGCAGTTCTTC.